A selection of T cell receptor beta chains follows, all from one sample in a study of T-cell reconstitution after alpha-beta-depleted transplantation in children. MiXCR, applied by TCRdb to the PCR reads, yields one record per CDR3 protein. Here the sample spans over 200,000 distinct CDR3 sequences, about a tenth being singletons. The specimen was PBMCs, collected before TCRalphabeta/CD19-depleted stem cell transplant. The receptors shown here come from a child under two years old with acute myeloid leukemia, due to receive a stem cell transplant. Each CDR3 is given with its conserved first and last residue. A D gene is named only where the DNA matches it firmly. Clone size, where shown, is once, few, many, or a class for clones that have expanded.

clone size,J gene,D gene,V gene,CDR3 DNA,CDR3 protein
many,TRBJ1-1,TRBD1,TRBV2,TGTGCCAGCAGCGCGGACAGGGGGGAAGCTTTCTTT,CASSADRGEAFF
many,TRBJ1-1,TRBD1,TRBV5-1,TGCGCCAGCAGGTCACCGGGACAGGGGTTAAACACTGAAGCTTTCTTT,CASRSPGQGLNTEAFF
many,TRBJ2-3,-,TRBV3-1,TGTGCCAGCAGCCGCCCCACGGGGGCACCAGATACGCAGTATTTT,CASSRPTGAPDTQYF
many,TRBJ1-4,-,TRBV4-3,TGCGCCAGCAGCCCAGGACAGCCAGCAACTAATGAAAAACTGTTTTTT,CASSPGQPATNEKLFF
many,TRBJ1-5,-,TRBV12-3/TRBV12-4,TGTGCCAGCAGTTTAGTCGACACAAATCAGCCCCAGCATTTT,CASSLVDTNQPQHF
many,TRBJ2-3,-,TRBV10-3,TGTGCCACACTCCTAGACCTTAAGACAGATACGCAGTATTTT,CATLLDLKTDTQYF
many,TRBJ1-1,-,TRBV10-3,TGTGCCATCAGAGACAGGCAGGGATACACTGAAGCTTTCTTT,CAIRDRQGYTEAFF
many,TRBJ1-1,-,TRBV12-3/TRBV12-4,TGTGCCAGCAGCCCCAACCCGACAAGGAACACTGAAGCTTTCTTT,CASSPNPTRNTEAFF
many,TRBJ1-1,-,TRBV29-1,TGCAGCGTTGAAGTCAGCGGGGGAGGTAGCACTGAAGCTTTCTTT,CSVEVSGGGSTEAFF
many,TRBJ2-7,-,TRBV18,TGTGCCAGCTCACCAACGAGTCCCAACGAGCAGTACTTC,CASSPTSPNEQYF
many,TRBJ2-7,TRBD1,TRBV28,TGTGCCACCGGCGGGACAGGGCGACTCGAGCAGTACTTC,CATGGTGRLEQYF
many,TRBJ1-6,-,TRBV5-1,TGCGCCAGCAGCTTGGATTGGAATTCACCCCTCCACTTT,CASSLDWNSPLHF
many,TRBJ1-1,-,TRBV12-3/TRBV12-4,TGTGCCAGCACCACATACCCGGTGGGTGAAGCTTTCTTT,CASTTYPVGEAFF
-,TRBJ2-7,TRBD1,TRBV12-3/TRBV12-4,TGTGCCAGCAGTCGCCGGGACAGGGAAGGTTACGAGCAGTACTTC,CASSRRDREGYEQYF
many,TRBJ2-7,-,TRBV3-1,TGTGCCAGCAGCCCAGGACTCCTGTTATCCTACGAGCAGTACTTC,CASSPGLLLSYEQYF
many,TRBJ2-1,-,TRBV2,TGTGCCAGCAGTGCCTACAATGAGCAGTTCTTC,CASSAYNEQFF
many,TRBJ2-7,TRBD2,TRBV29-1,TGCAGCGTTGGCGGGACTAGCGGAAGTGATTATTACGAGCAGTACTTC,CSVGGTSGSDYYEQYF
many,TRBJ2-2,-,TRBV24-1,TGTGCCACCAGTGATTTAGGGCGCACCGGGGAGCTGTTTTTT,CATSDLGRTGELFF
-,TRBJ2-1,TRBD1,TRBV24-1,TGTGCCACCAGTGACCCTGTAAAGACAGGGAAAGGGACCTCAAAGCAGTTCTTC,CATSDPVKTGKGTSKQFF
many,TRBJ1-5,TRBD1,TRBV5-6,TGTGCCAGCAGCTCGACAGGGGGCGGCTTTAGGCCCCAGCATTTT,CASSSTGGGFRPQHF
few,TRBJ1-1,TRBD1,TRBV6-6,TGTGCCAGCAGCCTGGGACAGGGTGGGGTAGCTTTCTTT,CASSLGQGGVAFF
many,TRBJ2-7,-,TRBV12-3/TRBV12-4,TGTGCCAGCAGTTCGGGACATCGCTCCTACGAGCAGTACTTC,CASSSGHRSYEQYF
many,TRBJ2-1,TRBD1,TRBV12-3/TRBV12-4,TGTGCCAGCAGTGGGACAGGGGGCTACAATGAGCAGTTCTTC,CASSGTGGYNEQFF
many,TRBJ2-2,-,TRBV25-1,TGTGCCAGCAGTGAAGGGAAAGGGCGGACTACGTGGACCGGGGAGCTGTTTTTT,CASSEGKGRTTWTGELFF
many,TRBJ1-5,TRBD1,TRBV20-1,TGCAGTGTTCTCGACAGGGAGAGGGATCAGCCCCAGCATTTT,CSVLDRERDQPQHF
-,TRBJ1-2,TRBD1,TRBV28,TGTGCCAGCAGTCCCGGGGTTGAGGGGGCGAACACCTTC,CASSPGVEGANTF
-,TRBJ1-1,TRBD1,TRBV2,TGTGCCAGCAGTGGAACAGGGGGCTTGGACACTGAAGCTTTCTTT,CASSGTGGLDTEAFF
many,TRBJ2-5,-,TRBV10-3,TGTGCCATCAGCGGGGGAAAGGAGACCCAGTACTTC,CAISGGKETQYF
many,TRBJ2-7,-,TRBV28,TGTGCCAGCAGTTTATGGAGGAACGGTCCCTACGAGCAGTACTTC,CASSLWRNGPYEQYF
many,TRBJ2-1,-,TRBV20-1,TGCAGTGCTAGCCACGACAGGCCCTCCTACAATGAGCAGTTCTTC,CSASHDRPSYNEQFF
many,TRBJ2-7,-,TRBV19,TGTGCCAGTAGTATAAGGGGGACCGTCGACGAGCAGTACTTC,CASSIRGTVDEQYF
-,TRBJ2-5,TRBD2,TRBV29-1,TGCAGCGCCCCAGCGGGAGGCCTCCAAGAGACCCAGTACTTC,CSAPAGGLQETQYF
many,TRBJ1-1,-,TRBV10-1,TGCGCCAGCAGTGCAGGGATTAACACTGAAGCTTTCTTT,CASSAGINTEAFF
-,TRBJ2-2,TRBD1,TRBV28,TGTGCCAGCAGAAATTCCGGGACAGGAACCGGGGAGCTGTTTTTT,CASRNSGTGTGELFF
few,TRBJ2-1,-,TRBV10-3,TGTGCCATCAGAGTATTTAGCGGCGAGGGAGCCAATGGGCAGTTCTTC,CAIRVFSGEGANGQFF
many,TRBJ2-5,TRBD2,TRBV30,TGTGCCTGGAGTCGGGGGGGCGAAGAGACCCAGTACTTC,CAWSRGGEETQYF
many,TRBJ2-1,-,TRBV29-1,TGCAGCGTTGAAGGGGACGCCAAGGGGCAGTTCTTC,CSVEGDAKGQFF
many,TRBJ2-5,-,TRBV28,TGTGCCAGCGCCCAGGGGGGACCTCTGGAGACCCAGTACTTC,CASAQGGPLETQYF
many,TRBJ2-3,TRBD2,TRBV6-1,TGTGCCAGCAGTGGCCAGAGCGGGGCAGATACGCAGTATTTT,CASSGQSGADTQYF
few,TRBJ2-2,-,TRBV7-9,TGTGCCAGCACCCGGGCCCCGGGGACCGGGGAGCTGTTTTTT,CASTRAPGTGELFF
many,TRBJ2-2,-,TRBV6-6,TGTGCCAGCAGTCCGACCGTGGGGCGGGAGCTGTTTTTT,CASSPTVGRELFF